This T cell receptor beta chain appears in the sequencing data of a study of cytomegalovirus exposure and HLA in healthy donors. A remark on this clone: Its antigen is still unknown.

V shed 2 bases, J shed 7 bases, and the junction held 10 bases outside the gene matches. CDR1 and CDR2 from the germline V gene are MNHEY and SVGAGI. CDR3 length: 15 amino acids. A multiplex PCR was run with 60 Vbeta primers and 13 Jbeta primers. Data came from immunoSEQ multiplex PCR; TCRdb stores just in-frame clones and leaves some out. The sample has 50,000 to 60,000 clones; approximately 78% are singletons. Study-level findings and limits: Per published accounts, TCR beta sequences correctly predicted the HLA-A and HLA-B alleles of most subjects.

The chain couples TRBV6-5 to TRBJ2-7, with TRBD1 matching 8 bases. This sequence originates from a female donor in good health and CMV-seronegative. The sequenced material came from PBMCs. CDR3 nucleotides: TGTGCCAGCAGTTACCATAGGCAGGGGGCTAAAGAGCAGTACTTC. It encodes CASSYHRQGAKEQYF.